This TCR beta chain is drawn from a study of memory CD4+ T cells and cytomegalovirus serostatus (dated by TCRdb to between 2017 and 2020). Background for the entire study: A total of about 35 healthy Belgian adults, of whom 9 were CMV seropositive and 24 were CMV seronegative, were included in the cohort. The study sequenced CD4+ memory TCRbeta repertoires of a Belgian cohort with known cytomegalovirus serostatus to replicate a published TCR-based CMV serostatus classifier.

Genomic DNA was extracted from sorted cells with the Quick-DNA Microprep Kit. TCRbeta DNA was amplified with the immunoSEQ hsTCRbeta kit following the manufacturer's protocol. An Illumina MiSeq instrument was used to sequence the TCRbeta libraries. Regarding the original processing steps: Following removal of out-of-frame sequences, 2 million to 2.5 million distinct TCRbeta sequences were retained, with an average of roughly 62,000 per individual. Each individual was scored according to the count of approximately 170 previously reported CMV-associated TCRbeta sequences and the total productive distinct TCRbeta count. A beta-binomial model was reimplemented in Python, and scikit-learn random forests with default parameters were trained on data from the US cohort. Classifier performance on the Belgian cohort was summarized as median AUC with percentile confidence intervals over 10,000 bootstrap iterations. The source is immuneACCESS, and TCRdb retained only in-frame sequences with V and J called. Part of the clones is not carried over; for the studies checked, unresolved V genes explain less than half of this, and the remainder is unexplained. V and J calls and clone size are given by that table; D and trimming were obtained from the DNA. In this sample the table shows 40,000 to 55,000 clones, just over 75% of which occur a single time. The top ten constitute approximately 1.8% of the sample.

A FACSAria II was used to sort memory CD4+ T cells, defined as single viable CD3+CD4+CD8-CD45RO+ cells. To determine CMV serostatus, a Roche Elecsys assay was used that detects serum IgG against CMV pp150, pp28, p38 and p52. Following thawing, total CD4+ T cells were enriched through positive selection using CD4 magnetic microbeads. The samples came from a different study that was designed specifically to examine the CD4+ T cell memory repertoire. Peripheral blood mononuclear cells were isolated and cryopreserved according to standard operating procedures, and serum was stored at -80 degrees C. CD3-PerCP (BW264/56), CD4-APC (RPA-T4), CD45RO-PE (UCHT1) and CD8-Pacific Orange (3B5) antibodies were used for staining, and non-viable cells were excluded with Sytox blue. General findings and caveats noted by the study authors: Unlike the original study, which covered naive and memory CD4+ and CD8+ populations, the Belgian study sequenced only CD4+CD45RO+ memory cells. CMV serostatus prediction reached a median bootstrapped AUC of roughly 0.96 with the original framework and just under 0.93 with a US-trained random forest. The results were interpreted as suggesting that the CMV-associated TCR signature is largely present in the CD4+ memory repertoire. Of around 150 previously reported CMV-associated TCRbeta sequences, approximately 70 appeared in the CD4+ memory repertoires, each in one to five individuals. The original-framework classifier achieved a median bootstrapped AUC of about 0.94 with a 95% CI of 0.76-1.00 on the Belgian cohort.

Turning to this clone: The antigen this receptor binds is unknown. Germline is not matched at one junction end, which may reflect a read error.

From the germline V gene, CDR1 is SNHLY and CDR2 is FYNNEI. Reading from cysteine to phenylalanine, the CDR3 counts 14 amino acids. Only the CDR3 DNA is retained, 42 bases long and in frame from the first base. The sequence links TRBV2 to TRBJ1-5; the D region possibly corresponds to TRBD1 (6 bases align). The sample comprised memory CD4+ T cells from blood. This TCR was sampled from an adult in good health and CMV-seronegative. The DNA sequence is as follows: TGTGCCAGCAGCGAAGGGGGGGGAAATCAGCCCCAGCATTTT. Its protein reads: CASSEGGGNQPQHF.